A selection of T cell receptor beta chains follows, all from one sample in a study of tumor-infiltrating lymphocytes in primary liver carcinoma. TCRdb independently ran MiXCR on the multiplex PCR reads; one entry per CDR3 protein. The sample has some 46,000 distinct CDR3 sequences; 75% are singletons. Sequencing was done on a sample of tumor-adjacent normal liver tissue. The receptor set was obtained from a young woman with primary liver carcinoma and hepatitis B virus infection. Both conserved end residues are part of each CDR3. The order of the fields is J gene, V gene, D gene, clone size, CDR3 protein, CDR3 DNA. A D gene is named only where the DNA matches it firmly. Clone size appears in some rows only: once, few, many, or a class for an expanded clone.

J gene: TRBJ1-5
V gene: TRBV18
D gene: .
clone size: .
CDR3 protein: CASSPGPHQPQHF
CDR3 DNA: TGTGCCAGCTCACCGGGTCCTCATCAGCCCCAGCATTTT

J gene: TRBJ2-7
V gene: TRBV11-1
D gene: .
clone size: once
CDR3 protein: CANSLVAGTYEQYF
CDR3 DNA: TGTGCCAATAGCTTAGTTGCTGGGACCTACGAGCAGTACTTC

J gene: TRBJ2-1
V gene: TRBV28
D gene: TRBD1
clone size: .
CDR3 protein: CASSPEQGAGRVNERFF
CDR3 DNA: TGCGCCAGCAGTCCAGAACAGGGGGCAGGGAGAGTCAATGAGCGGTTCTTC

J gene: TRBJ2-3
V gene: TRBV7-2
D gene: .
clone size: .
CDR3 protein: CASSLGIQTRDTQYF
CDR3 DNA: TGTGCCAGCAGCCTAGGGATTCAAACCCGGGATACGCAGTATTTT

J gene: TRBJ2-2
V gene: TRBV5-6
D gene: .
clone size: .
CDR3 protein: CTSCLAPRITGELFF
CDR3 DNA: TGTACCAGCTGCTTGGCACCCAGAATCACCGGGGAACTGTTTTTT

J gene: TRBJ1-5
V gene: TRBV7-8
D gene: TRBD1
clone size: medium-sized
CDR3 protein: CASSLGQGLNQPQHF
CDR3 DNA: TGTGCCAGCAGCTTAGGACAGGGCCTAAATCAGCCCCAGCATTTT

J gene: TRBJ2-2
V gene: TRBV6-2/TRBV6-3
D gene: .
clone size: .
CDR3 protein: CATSLGAGWIGELFF
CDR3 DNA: TGTGCCACGTCCCTCGGGGCAGGGTGGATCGGGGAGCTGTTTTTT

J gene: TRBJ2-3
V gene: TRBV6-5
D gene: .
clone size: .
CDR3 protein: CDSNYAGSTDTQYF
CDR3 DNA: TGTGACAGCAATTACGCAGGGAGCACAGATACGCAGTATTTT

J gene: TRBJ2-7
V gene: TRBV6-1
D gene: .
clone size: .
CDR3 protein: CACSGILGIGGEQYF
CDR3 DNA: TGTGCCTGCAGTGGGATTTTGGGGATAGGAGGGGAGCAGTACTTC

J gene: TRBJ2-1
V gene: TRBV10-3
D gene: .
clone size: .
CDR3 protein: CVISESMAADYNEQFF
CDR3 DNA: TGTGTCATCAGTGAGTCGATGGCGGCAGACTACAATGAGCAGTTCTTC

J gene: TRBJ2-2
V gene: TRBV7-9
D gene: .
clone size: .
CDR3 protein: CASSSLGRNTWELLF
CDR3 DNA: TGTGCCAGCAGCTCACTTGGGAGAAACACCTGGGAGCTGCTTTTT

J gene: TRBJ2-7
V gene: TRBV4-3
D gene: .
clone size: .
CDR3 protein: CTSGHTALSNERYF
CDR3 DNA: TGCACCAGCGGCCACACTGCCCTTTCCAACGAGCGGTACTTC

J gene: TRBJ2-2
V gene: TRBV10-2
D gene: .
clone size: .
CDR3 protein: CASRHTRELFF
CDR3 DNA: TGCGCCAGCAGGCACACCCGGGAATTGTTTTTT

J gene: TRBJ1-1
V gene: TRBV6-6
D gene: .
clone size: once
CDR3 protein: CASSYGPDGNTEASF
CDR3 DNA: TGCGCCAGCAGTTACGGCCCGGATGGGAACACTGAAGCTTCCTTT

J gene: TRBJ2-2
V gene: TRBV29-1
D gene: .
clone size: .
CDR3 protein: CSVGFRGNTGELFF
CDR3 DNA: TGCAGCGTTGGGTTTCGAGGTAACACCGGGGAGCTGTTTTTT

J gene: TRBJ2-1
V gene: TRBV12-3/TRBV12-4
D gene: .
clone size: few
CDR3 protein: CASNRVDLQFF
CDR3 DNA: TGTGCCAGCAACCGGGTGGACTTGCAGTTCTTC

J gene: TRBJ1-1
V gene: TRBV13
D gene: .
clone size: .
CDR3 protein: CANSLGGFGIVGTEAFF
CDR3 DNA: TGTGCCAACAGCTTAGGAGGGTTTGGTATTGTTGGCACTGAAGCTTTCTTT

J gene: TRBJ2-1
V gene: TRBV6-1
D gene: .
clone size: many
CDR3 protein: CASSEGEENNEQFF
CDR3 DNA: TGTGCCAGCAGTGAAGGTGAGGAGAACAATGAGCAGTTCTTC

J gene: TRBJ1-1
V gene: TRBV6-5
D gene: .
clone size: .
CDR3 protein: CASSPKGFTEAFF
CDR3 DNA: TGTGCCAGCAGTCCAAAGGGGTTTACTGAAGCCTTCTTT

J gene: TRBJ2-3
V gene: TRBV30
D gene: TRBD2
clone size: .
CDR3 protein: CACGTSMNTHYF
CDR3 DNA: TGTGCCTGCGGGACTAGCATGAATACGCACTATTTT

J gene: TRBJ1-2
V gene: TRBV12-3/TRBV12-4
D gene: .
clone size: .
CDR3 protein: CLSSLGLFHDYGYTF
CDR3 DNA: TGTCTCAGCAGTTTAGGTCTCTTCCACGACTATGGCTACACCTTC

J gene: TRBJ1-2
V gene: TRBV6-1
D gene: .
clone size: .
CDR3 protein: CASSVWGSGGYTF
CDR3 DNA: TGTGCCAGCAGTGTTTGGGGGAGTGGTGGCTACACCTTC

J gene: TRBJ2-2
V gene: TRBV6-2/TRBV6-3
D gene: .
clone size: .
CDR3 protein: CASSPSWARTGELFF
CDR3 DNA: TGTGCCAGCAGTCCCAGTTGGGCCCGCACTGGGGAGCTCTTTTTT

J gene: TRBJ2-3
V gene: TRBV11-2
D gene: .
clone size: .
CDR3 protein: CANSHRGSWGLTDTQYF
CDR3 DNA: TGTGCCAACAGCCATCGAGGGAGCTGGGGCCTCACAGATACGCAGTATTTT

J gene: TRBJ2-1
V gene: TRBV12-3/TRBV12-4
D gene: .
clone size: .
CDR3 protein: CASSLAENERSF
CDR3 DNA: TGTGCCAGCAGTTTAGCGGAGAATGAGCGGTCCTTC

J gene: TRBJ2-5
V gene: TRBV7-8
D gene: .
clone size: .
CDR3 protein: CASRLAFATTSGVKETQYF
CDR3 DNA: TGTGCCAGTAGGTTAGCGTTCGCCACAACTAGTGGGGTTAAAGAGACCCAGTACTTC

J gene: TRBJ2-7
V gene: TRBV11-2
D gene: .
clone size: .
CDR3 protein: CASSLVIPNLNF
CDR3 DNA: TGTGCCAGCAGCTTAGTAATACCAAACCTAAACTTC

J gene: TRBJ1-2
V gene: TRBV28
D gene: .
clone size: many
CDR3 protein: CASSLYLPYGYTF
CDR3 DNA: TGTGCCAGCAGTTTATACTTGCCCTATGGCTACACCTTC

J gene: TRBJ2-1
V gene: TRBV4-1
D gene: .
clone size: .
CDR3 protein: CTGSQDGLARDEQFF
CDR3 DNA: TGCACCGGCAGCCAAGATGGTCTAGCGAGGGATGAGCAGTTCTTC

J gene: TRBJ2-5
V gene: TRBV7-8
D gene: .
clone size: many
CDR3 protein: CASSLEGADRETQYF
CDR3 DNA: TGTGCCAGCAGCTTAGAAGGGGCCGATAGGGAGACCCAGTACTTC

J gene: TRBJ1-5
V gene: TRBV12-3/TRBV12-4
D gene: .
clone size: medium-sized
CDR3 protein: CASSPTGFTQPQHF
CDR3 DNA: TGTGCCAGCAGCCCAACAGGGTTTACTCAGCCCCAGCATTTT

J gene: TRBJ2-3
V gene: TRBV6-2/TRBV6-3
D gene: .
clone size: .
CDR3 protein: CASSYEVHGLREYTQYF
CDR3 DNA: TGTGCCAGCAGTTACGAGGTGCACGGACTTAGGGAATATACGCAGTATTTT

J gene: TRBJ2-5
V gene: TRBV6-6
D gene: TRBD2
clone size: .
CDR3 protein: CASSSDPLRGRENQYF
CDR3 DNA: TGTGCCAGCAGTTCCGACCCCTTGCGGGGGAGAGAGAACCAGTACTTC

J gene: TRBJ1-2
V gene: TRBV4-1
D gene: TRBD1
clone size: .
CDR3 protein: CASSPWDRGKGGNYGNTF
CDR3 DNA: TGCGCCAGCAGCCCGTGGGACAGGGGAAAAGGGGGCAACTATGGCAACACCTTT

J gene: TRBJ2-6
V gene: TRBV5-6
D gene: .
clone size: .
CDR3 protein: CASSQDSSFSEANVQAF
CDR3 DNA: TGTGCCAGCAGCCAGGACAGCAGCTTCTCTGAGGCCAACGTCCAGGCTTTC

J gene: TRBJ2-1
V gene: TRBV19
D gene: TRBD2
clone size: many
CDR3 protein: CASSTDRTSGYNEQFF
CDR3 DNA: TGTGCCAGTAGTACCGACCGGACTAGCGGCTACAATGAGCAGTTCTTC

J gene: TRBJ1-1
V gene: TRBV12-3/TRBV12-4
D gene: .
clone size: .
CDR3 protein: CASSFSSTGNTEAVF
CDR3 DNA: TGTGCCAGCAGTTTTTCCAGCACCGGGAACACTGAGGCTGTCTTT

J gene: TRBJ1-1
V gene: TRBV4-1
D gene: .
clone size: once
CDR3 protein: CASNQGGAMNTEAFF
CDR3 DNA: TGCGCCAGCAACCAAGGAGGGGCAATGAACACTGAAGCTTTCTTC

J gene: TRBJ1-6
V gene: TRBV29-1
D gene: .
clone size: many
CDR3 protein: CSVVSWEGSLHF
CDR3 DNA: TGCAGCGTTGTCTCCTGGGAGGGATCCCTCCACTTT

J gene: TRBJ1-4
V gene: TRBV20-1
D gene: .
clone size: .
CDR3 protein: CSARDRSVGEKLFF
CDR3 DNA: TGCAGTGCTAGAGATCGGTCGGTCGGTGAAAAACTGTTTTTT

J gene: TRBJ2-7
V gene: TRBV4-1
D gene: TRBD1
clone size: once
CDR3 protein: CASSQAVSRTGYEQYF
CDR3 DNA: TGCGCCAGCAGCCAAGCAGTTTCGCGGACAGGCTACGAGCAGTACTTC

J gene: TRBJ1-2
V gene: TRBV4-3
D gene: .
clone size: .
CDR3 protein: CASSQVIGVSSYTF
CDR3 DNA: TGTGCCAGCAGCCAAGTGATCGGAGTTTCTAGCTACACCTTC

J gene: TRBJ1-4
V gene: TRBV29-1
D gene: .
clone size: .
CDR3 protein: CSILGATNEKLFF
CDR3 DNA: TGCAGCATTCTAGGGGCAACTAATGAAAAACTGTTTTTT

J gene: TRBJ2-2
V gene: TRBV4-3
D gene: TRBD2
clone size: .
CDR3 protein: CTSSQGRAGGPGELLF
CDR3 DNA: TGCACCAGCAGCCAAGGGAGAGCGGGAGGTCCCGGGGAGCTATTATTT

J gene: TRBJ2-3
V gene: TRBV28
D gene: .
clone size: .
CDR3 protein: CASSLSHVETDTQYF
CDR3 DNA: TGTGCAAGCAGTTTAAGTCACGTTGAGACAGATACGCAGTATTTT